A selection of T cell receptor beta chains follows, all from one sample in a study of blood T cell repertoires in COVID-19. Clones were sequenced by immunoSEQ multiplex PCR, and TCRdb holds only the in-frame ones, with some missing. This table holds under 250,000 clones, roughly nine tenths found once. The material sequenced was PBMCs or T cells enriched from blood (not recorded which). The receptors originated from a woman aged 25 to 39 with acute COVID-19. Both conserved end residues are part of each CDR3. Fields, in order: V gene, clone size, D gene, J gene, CDR3 DNA, CDR3 protein. The D gene is left open where the match is weak. Where a row states a size, it is once, few, many or the class of an expanded clone; other rows omit it.

>TRBV21-1|.|.|TRBJ1-2
TGTGCCAGCCTTTACTTTGGGACAGCTTATGGCTACACCTTC
CASLYFGTAYGYTF
>TRBV7-9|.|.|TRBJ1-1
TGTGCCAGCAGCTTAGCCGTGGGGAGGAGTACTGAAGCTTTCTTT
CASSLAVGRSTEAFF
>TRBV7-8|.|.|TRBJ1-1
TGTGCCAGCAGCCTAGGGCCCGGGTTCTTGACTGAAGCTTTCTTT
CASSLGPGFLTEAFF
>TRBV6-5|.|.|TRBJ2-6
TGTGCCAGTGACCTGAGGGGGGCCAACGTCCTGACTTTC
CASDLRGANVLTF
>TRBV4-1|.|.|TRBJ1-2
TGCGCCAGCAGCCAAGCGCCCATCGAGGGCTACACCTTC
CASSQAPIEGYTF
>TRBV7-9|.|.|TRBJ1-2
TGTGCCAGCAGCTACAGGGAAGGGGACTATGGCTACACCTTC
CASSYREGDYGYTF
>TRBV6-2/TRBV6-3|few|.|TRBJ2-7
TGTGCCAGCAGCACCGGGATCCTTACCGAGCAGTACTTC
CASSTGILTEQYF
>TRBV6-5|.|TRBD1|TRBJ2-7
TGTGCCAGCGAACCGGGACAGGGATACGAGCAGTACTTC
CASEPGQGYEQYF
>TRBV29-1|.|.|TRBJ1-2
TGCAGCGTTGAAATGGATAGCGGGCAGTTCTATGGCTACACCTTC
CSVEMDSGQFYGYTF
>TRBV7-2|.|TRBD2|TRBJ2-1
TGTGCCAGCAAACCCGGGGGGGCTCGGGTGGAGCAGTTCTTC
CASKPGGARVEQFF
>TRBV29-1|.|TRBD1|TRBJ1-1
TGCAGCGGGGGACAGACAAACACTGAAGCTTTCTTT
CSGGQTNTEAFF
>TRBV6-1|once|.|TRBJ1-2
TGTGCCAGCAGGGAAGTCCCTTTACAGGGCTTCTATGGCTACACCTTC
CASREVPLQGFYGYTF
>TRBV4-1|once|.|TRBJ1-6
TGCGCCAGCAGCCAAGATAGTGCCGGGACCAATCGGGGGTATAGGTATTCACCCCTCCACTTT
CASSQDSAGTNRGYRYSPLHF
>TRBV24-1|.|TRBD1|TRBJ2-5
TGTGCCACCAGTGACCGGACAGGGCGGGAGACCCAGTACTTC
CATSDRTGRETQYF
>TRBV6-1|.|TRBD1|TRBJ1-2
TGTGCCAGCAGCGGACAGGGGCAGAACTATGGCTACACCTTC
CASSGQGQNYGYTF
>TRBV28|.|TRBD1|TRBJ1-5
TGTGCCAGCAGTTTTAGGGACAGGGTCGTGCAGCCCCAGCATTTT
CASSFRDRVVQPQHF
>TRBV5-1|.|TRBD2|TRBJ2-2
TGCGCCAGCAAGGCGGGGGTCTACACCGGGGAGCTGTTTTTT
CASKAGVYTGELFF
>TRBV5-1|.|.|TRBJ2-2
TGCGCCAGCAGCATAAGCGGCGCAGCGAACACCGGGGAGCTGTTTTTT
CASSISGAANTGELFF
>TRBV9|.|TRBD2|TRBJ2-3
TGTGCCAGCAGCCTTCGGGTAGCGGGGGGGGTCAACGGAGATACGCAGTATTTT
CASSLRVAGGVNGDTQYF
>TRBV19|once|TRBD2|TRBJ2-5
TGTGCCAGTACACTAGCGGGGGGGCGGCAAGAGACCCAGTACTTC
CASTLAGGRQETQYF
>TRBV9|.|.|TRBJ2-1
TGTGCCAGCAGCCCAACAGGGTTCCCCAATGAGCAGTTCTTC
CASSPTGFPNEQFF
>TRBV28|.|TRBD1|TRBJ1-6
TGTGCCAGCAGTTTATCTGGACAGGCTAGTTCACCCCTCCACTTT
CASSLSGQASSPLHF
>TRBV30|.|TRBD1|TRBJ1-1
TGTGCCTGGAGTGCCGGGACAGCCGCTTTCTTT
CAWSAGTAAFF
>TRBV4-3|.|.|TRBJ1-2
TGCGCCAGCAGCTCGCACTCCGCCAGGGCATTAGATGGCTACACCTTC
CASSSHSARALDGYTF
>TRBV28|.|.|TRBJ1-1
TGTGCCAGCAGTTACCACACAGGGAACACTGAAGCTTTCTTT
CASSYHTGNTEAFF
>TRBV5-1|.|.|TRBJ2-2
TGCGCCAGCCGCAGGGGACCCGGGGAGCTGTTTTTT
CASRRGPGELFF
>TRBV10-2|once|TRBD1|TRBJ1-2
TGCGCCAGCAGTCCCGGGACAGGGGGTAACTACACCTTC
CASSPGTGGNYTF
>TRBV4-1|.|TRBD2|TRBJ2-1
TGCGCCAGCAGCCAAGCGGCTAGCGGGGGGGCTTTTGAGCAGTTCTTC
CASSQAASGGAFEQFF
>TRBV25-1|.|TRBD1|TRBJ2-7
TGTGCCAGCAGTGACTGGACAGGGGGTTCCTACGAGCAGTACTTC
CASSDWTGGSYEQYF
>TRBV5-6|.|.|TRBJ2-7
TGTGCCAGCAGCACCCGAGGAGGCGAGCAGTACTTC
CASSTRGGEQYF
>TRBV12-2|.|.|TRBJ2-1
TGTGCAAGTCGCTTAGTCCCCGTGCCTAGCGGTTACAATGAGCAGTTCTTC
CASRLVPVPSGYNEQFF
>TRBV19|.|TRBD1|TRBJ1-6
TGTGCCAGTTCCGGGACAGGGCGTTCACCCCTCCACTTT
CASSGTGRSPLHF
>TRBV3-1/TRBV3-2|.|.|TRBJ2-2
TGTGCCAGCAGCCAAGGGGCACAGAACACCGGGGAGCTGTTTTTT
CASSQGAQNTGELFF
>TRBV14|once|.|TRBJ1-1
TGTGCCAGCAGCCAGTCCGACGGGACTGAAGCTTTCTTT
CASSQSDGTEAFF
>TRBV28|.|TRBD1|TRBJ1-2
TGTGCCAGCAGTCTACCGGGACAGCCCTCTGGGGAGGGCTACACCTTC
CASSLPGQPSGEGYTF
>TRBV12-3/TRBV12-4|.|.|TRBJ1-2
TGTGCCAGCAGTCCAGACAACGTCTATGGCTACACCTTC
CASSPDNVYGYTF